Listed below are T cell receptor beta chains from one sample, sequenced in a study of OX40 agonist ivuxolimab in advanced cancers. Repertoires were generated with immunoSEQ multiplex PCR, while TCRdb's copy carries only in-frame clones and drops some. The sample consists of around 94,000 clones, roughly 89% of them appearing once. The material sequenced was CD4+ or CD8+ T cells sorted from blood, taken in a trial of the OX40 agonist ivuxolimab. The origin of the receptors is an adult with an advanced solid tumor such as melanoma, head and neck, liver or kidney cancer. The CDR3 runs from the conserved cysteine through the conserved F or W. The order of the fields is clone size, V gene, CDR3 length, D gene, J gene, CDR3 DNA, CDR3 protein. The D gene is left open where the match is weak. Size tells how often a clone was seen (once, few, many) or the class of an expanded clone, and some rows leave it out.

>NA|TRBV7-2|14|TRBD2|TRBJ2-7
TGTGCCAGCAGATCCGGGACTAGCGCCCACGAGCAGTACTTC
CASRSGTSAHEQYF
>NA|TRBV11-2|14|TRBD2|TRBJ2-7
TGTGCCAGCAGCTTAGAGAGCGGGAGCTACGAGCAGTACTTC
CASSLESGSYEQYF
>NA|TRBV28|16|NA|TRBJ2-2
TGTGCCAGCAGTTATTGGAGGGTAGATAAAACGGGGGAGCTGTTTTTT
CASSYWRVDKTGELFF
>NA|TRBV5-1|14|TRBD1|TRBJ2-3
TGCGCCAGCAGCATGACAGGGGACACAGATACGCAGTATTTT
CASSMTGDTDTQYF
>NA|TRBV6-5|13|TRBD1|TRBJ1-2
TGTGCCAGCAGTTACGGACAGGGACCAGGCTACACCTTC
CASSYGQGPGYTF
>NA|TRBV11-2|15|TRBD2|TRBJ2-7
TGTGCCAGCAGCTTAATGTCTAGCGGGAGGTCGGAGCAGTACTTC
CASSLMSSGRSEQYF
>NA|TRBV10-3|17|TRBD2|TRBJ2-1
TGTGCCACTAAAGGGACTAGCGGGAGGGGGGCCCCCAATGAGCAGTTCTTC
CATKGTSGRGAPNEQFF
>NA|TRBV9|16|NA|TRBJ2-1
TGTGCCAGCAGCCCCCGGGGTAGCGCAGACGCTCGGGGGCAGTTCTTC
CASSPRGSADARGQFF
>once|TRBV7-2|15|NA|TRBJ1-2
TGTGCCAGCAGCCCGCTACTCTCCCAGGGGAACGGCTACACCTTC
CASSPLLSQGNGYTF
>NA|TRBV5-1|15|NA|TRBJ1-6
TGCGCCAGCAGCTTTTCACAGGGTTCTGATTCACCCCTCCACTTT
CASSFSQGSDSPLHF
>once|TRBV4-2|14|TRBD1|TRBJ1-2
TGTGCCAGCAGCCGGGACAGAGCTAACTATGGCTACACCTTC
CASSRDRANYGYTF
>NA|TRBV7-2|13|NA|TRBJ2-1
TGTGCCAGCAGCTCGGACAGACCCAATGAGCAGTTCTTC
CASSSDRPNEQFF
>NA|TRBV4-2|15|TRBD1|TRBJ1-2
TGTGCCAGCAGCCAACCTACAGGGGGAACCTATGGCTACACCTTC
CASSQPTGGTYGYTF
>NA|TRBV5-5|15|NA|TRBJ2-5
TGTGCCAGCAGCTTGGGAGCAGCGTACCAAGAGACCCAGTACTTC
CASSLGAAYQETQYF
>NA|TRBV27|15|NA|TRBJ2-1
TGTGCCAGCAGTCTATTATCGGGTATCCCAAATGAGCAGTTCTTC
CASSLLSGIPNEQFF